This TCR beta chain was sequenced for a study of CD8+CD57+ T cells in acquired aplastic anemia. Broader study findings: Patients and controls shared twenty-nine CD8+ CDR3 sequences.

As regards this clonotype: The antigen remains unidentified.

V gave up 6 bases and J gave up 1 base, with 10 bases separating them. Germline values: CDR1 MNHEY, CDR2 SMNVEV (reference sequence). CDR3 length equals 13 residues. The study profiled TCR beta VDJ and CDR3 using genomic DNA as template. TCRdb recomputed calls from the reads with MiXCR, one row per CDR3 protein. In the table there are 120,000 or so distinct CDR3 sequences, about 40% of which are singletons. Patients selected for sequencing had displayed CD8+CD57+ cell expansion by flow cytometry. The rearrangement links TRBV27 to TRBJ2-7; D tentatively fits TRBD1 or TRBD2 (5 bases each). This TCR was sampled from a human donor with aplastic anemia. Sample: sorted CD4+, CD8+, or CD8+CD57+ T cells (not recorded which) from PBMCs. The CDR3: CASSEGPSYEQYF. CDR3 nucleotides: TGTGCCAGCAGCGAGGGGCCATCCTACGAGCAGTACTTC.